These 17 T cell receptor beta chains share one sample of origin, sequenced in a study of cytomegalovirus exposure and HLA in healthy donors. Method: immunoSEQ multiplex PCR; TCRdb's copy keeps in-frame clones and lacks some. The data show some 72,000 clones, 96% seen once. The source material was PBMCs. The receptors stem from a man between 18 and 29 years old in good health and CMV-seropositive.

This chain uses TRBV6-5 with TRBJ1-5; D is unclear. V was shortened by 0 bases and J by 4 bases, with 10 bases between the two germline ends. Per germline, CDR1 MNHEY and CDR2 SVGAGI. The CDR3 consists of 15 residues. CDR3 DNA: TGTGCCAGCAGTTACTCTCGAGGAGGGAATCAGCCCCAGCATTTT. Its protein product is CASSYSRGGNQPQHF.

This clone was detected only once. The genes are TRBV11-2 and TRBJ2-1; D gene unclear. The CDR3 consists of 11 residues. CDR1 and CDR2 from the germline V gene are SGHAT and FQNNGV. Trimming pared 1 base from V and 10 bases from J, leaving 5 bases between. This chain's CDR3 is CASSLGAEQFF. DNA for the CDR3: TGTGCCAGCAGCTTAGGAGCCGAGCAGTTCTTC. Using reference TRBV11-2 and TRBJ2-1 for the parts outside the CDR3, the full variable domain is EAGVAQSPRYKIIEKRQSVAFWCNPISGHATLYWYQQILGQGPKLLIQFQNNGVVDDSQLPKDRFSAERLKGVDSTLKIQPAKLEDSAVYLCASSLGAEQFFGPGTRLTVL.

The chain is built from TRBV10-3 and TRBJ2-3; perhaps TRBD2 as D (6 bases). Germline values: CDR1 ENHRY, CDR2 SYGVKD. V lost 6 bases, J lost 4 bases, and 8 bases lay in between. The CDR3 totals 12 residues. CDR3 loop: CAISGEADTQYF. The CDR3 bases are TGTGCCATCAGCGGGGAGGCAGATACGCAGTATTTT.

This chain connects TRBV5-4 to TRBJ2-1; 11 positions match TRBD2. Losses at the gene ends were 5 bases for V and 10 bases for J; bases not matched to a gene: 8. The CDR3 runs 14 residues. In germline, CDR1 is SGHNT, CDR2 YYREEE (reference sequence). The CDR3 region has the DNA TGTGCCAGCAGAGAGCTAGCGGGAGGTCGAGAGCAGTTCTTC. Translated: CASRELAGGREQFF.

The DNA for the CDR3 is TGTGCCAGCAGTGTCCAGGTGATCAATCAGCCCCAGCATTTT. This encodes CASSVQVINQPQHF. The V gene is TRBV2, the J gene TRBJ1-5; D not resolved. The V gene lost 4 bases and the J gene lost 3 bases, with 10 bases spanning the gap. CDR3 length: 14 residues. CDR1 is SNHLY and CDR2 is FYNNEI in the germline V gene.

V and J are TRBV6-5 and TRBJ1-1; D call uncertain. Germline V lookup: CDR1 MNHEY, CDR2 SVGAGI. The CDR3 totals 15 residues. V was clipped by 1 base and J by 0 bases, with 9 bases between them. Written as DNA, the CDR3 is TGTGCCAGCAGTTACTACGAGGAAATGAACACTGAAGCTTTCTTT. Protein product: CASSYYEEMNTEAFF.

CDR3 region: CATSPSAGREQFF. CDR3 DNA sequence: TGTGCCACCAGCCCCTCAGCGGGGAGGGAACAGTTCTTC. The J gene is TRBJ2-1, the V gene TRBV15, with TRBD2 matching 7 bases. Trimming cost V 5 bases and J 13 bases; bases outside gene matches: 11. The CDR3 length is 13 residues. CDR1 is LNHNV, CDR2 YYDKDF, per germline (reference sequence). The complete variable domain, with remaining parts taken from reference TRBV15 and TRBJ2-1, reads DAMVIQNPRYQVTQFGKPVTLSCSQTLNHNVMYWYQQKSSQAPKLLFHYYDKDFNNEADTPDNFQSRRPNTSFCFLDIRSPGLGDTAMYLCATSPSAGREQFFGPGTRLTVL.

V and J are TRBV12-5 and TRBJ1-1; no clear D. In germline, CDR1 is LGHNT, CDR2 FRNRAP. The CDR3 has 17 amino acids. Trimming removed 0 bases at V and 0 bases at J, with 14 bases between. CDR3 protein: CASGLVVGLNVNTEAFF. Here the CDR3 DNA reads TGTGCTAGTGGTTTGGTAGTGGGCTTGAACGTGAACACTGAAGCTTTCTTT.

This chain connects TRBV30 to TRBJ2-7; no reliable D call. This CDR3 has 14 amino acids. The germline V gene has CDR1 GTSNPN and CDR2 SVGIG (reference sequence). V lost 4 bases to trimming and J lost 0 bases, with 13 bases between them. The CDR3 protein is CAWNGGWPSYEQYF. The CDR3 coding sequence is TGTGCCTGGAACGGCGGATGGCCCTCCTACGAGCAGTACTTC.

This chain connects TRBV4-1 to TRBJ2-2; 9 bases fit TRBD2. The CDR3 covers 16 residues. Trimming took 1 base from V and 4 from J; bases not matched to a gene: 4. Germline V CDR1 and CDR2: MGHRA, YSYEKL. CDR3 sequence reads: CASSQGGGRGTGELFF. The CDR3, as DNA: TGCGCCAGCAGCCAAGGGGGCGGGAGGGGCACCGGGGAGCTGTTTTTT.

The chain is built from TRBV6-6 and TRBJ2-3, with 10 positions matching TRBD2. J was trimmed by 1 base and V by 5 bases; bases with no gene match: 3. Germline-derived CDR1 and CDR2 are MNHNY and SVGAGI (reference sequence). CDR3 size: 15 residues. The CDR3 sequence: CASSPTSGGTDTQYF. The DNA of the CDR3 is TGTGCCAGCAGTCCAACTAGCGGGGGCACAGATACGCAGTATTTT.

V usage is TRBV5-5 and J usage is TRBJ1-3; D is ambiguous. Per the germline V gene, CDR1 is SGHKS and CDR2 is YYEKEE (reference sequence). The V and J ends lost 0 bases and 4 bases respectively, with 5 bases between them. The CDR3 runs to 13 residues. The CDR3 here is CASSLDAGNTIYF. In DNA form, the CDR3 reads TGTGCCAGCAGCTTGGACGCGGGAAACACCATATATTTT.

The chain carries TRBV2 and TRBJ2-3, with 11 positions matching TRBD1. Germline loops: CDR1 SNHLY, CDR2 FYNNEI. This CDR3 region has 14 residues. V was pared by 10 bases and J by 5 bases, with 8 bases of the junction left unmatched. CDR3 sequence (DNA): TGTGCCACCGCGGCCGGGACAGGGGGAGATACGCAGTATTTT. This gives the protein CATAAGTGGDTQYF.

The rearrangement links TRBV27 to TRBJ1-5, with 7 bases identical to TRBD1. With V trimmed by 6 bases and J by 7 bases, 9 bases remained unmatched. Germline CDR1 and CDR2: MNHEY and SMNVEV (reference sequence). The CDR3 sequence is 14 residues long. The CDR3 is CASRPQGSGQPQHF. DNA of the CDR3: TGTGCCAGCAGACCACAGGGGTCTGGGCAGCCCCAGCATTTT.

The chain recombines TRBV18 with TRBJ1-4, with D possibly TRBD1 on 5 matching bases. Deletions cut 5 bases from V and 8 bases from J, with 21 bases between. This CDR3 comprises 16 residues. Germline values: CDR1 KGHSH, CDR2 LQKENI. The DNA for the CDR3 is TGTGCCAGCTCAGCTCTGACAGACACAACCGGCGAAAAACTGTTTTTT. Translating it yields CASSALTDTTGEKLFF.

This clone was observed a single time. The J gene is TRBJ2-1, the V gene TRBV25-1; TRBD2 matches at 9 bases. Germline values: CDR1 MGHDK, CDR2 SYGVNS. This CDR3 contains 17 residues. J lost 5 bases, V lost 1 base, and 9 bases had no gene match. This CDR3 reads CASSELPTSGDHNEQFF. The CDR3 DNA follows: TGTGCCAGCAGTGAATTGCCGACTAGCGGAGACCACAATGAGCAGTTCTTC.

The CDR3, as DNA: TGCGCCAGCAGCTTCGAGACAGCGTCCTACGAGCAGTACTTC. Translated: CASSFETASYEQYF. The V gene is TRBV5-1, the J gene TRBJ2-7; D might be TRBD1 (5 bases). V dropped 2 bases and J dropped 1 base, with 10 bases sitting between them. Per the germline V gene, CDR1 is SGHRS and CDR2 is YFSETQ. The CDR3 runs to 14 residues.